This TCR beta chain emerged from a study of T cells in Graves' hyperthyroidism and ophthalmopathy. With 4 bases removed from V and 9 bases from J, the gap between germline ends came to 19 bases. The CDR3 covers 15 residues. Germline V gene sequence: CDR1 SGHTA, CDR2 FQGNSA. This clonotype was seen only a few times. Researchers took RNA transcripts and amplified the TCR beta CDR3 regions from them. HTBI primers were the set used in a first-round RT-PCR of the TCR CDR3. Using its own MiXCR run on the multiplex PCR reads, TCRdb lists one record per CDR3 protein. The sample has 730,000 or so distinct CDR3 sequences, around 20% seen once; the top ten hold over 15%.

The sample taken for sequencing was blood. This receptor was taken from a woman aged 45-59 years with Graves' hyperthyroidism that later progressed to Graves' ophthalmopathy. The V and J genes are TRBV7-2 and TRBJ2-1, with D perhaps matching TRBD1 (5 bases). Here the CDR3 DNA reads TGTGCCAGCAGCTCCACGTCATTAGGGGTTCGTGAGCAGTTCTTC. Amino acids: CASSSTSLGVREQFF.